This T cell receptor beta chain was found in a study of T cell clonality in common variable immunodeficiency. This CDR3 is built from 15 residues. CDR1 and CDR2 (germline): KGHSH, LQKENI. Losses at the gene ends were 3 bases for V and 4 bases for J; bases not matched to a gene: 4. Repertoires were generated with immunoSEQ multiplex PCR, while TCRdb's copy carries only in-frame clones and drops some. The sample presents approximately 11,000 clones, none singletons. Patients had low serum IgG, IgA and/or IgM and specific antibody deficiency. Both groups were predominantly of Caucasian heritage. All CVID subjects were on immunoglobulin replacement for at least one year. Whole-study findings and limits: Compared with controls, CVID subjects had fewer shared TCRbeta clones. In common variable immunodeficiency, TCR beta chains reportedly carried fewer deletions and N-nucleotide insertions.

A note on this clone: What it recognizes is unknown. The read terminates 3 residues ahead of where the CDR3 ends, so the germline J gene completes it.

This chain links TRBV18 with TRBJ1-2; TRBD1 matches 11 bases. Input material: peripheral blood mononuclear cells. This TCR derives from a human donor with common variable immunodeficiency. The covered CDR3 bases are TGTGCCAGCTCACCCGGACAGGGGGCGGGCTATGGC. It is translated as CASSPGQGAGYG. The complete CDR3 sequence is CASSPGQGAGYGYTF.